Listed below are T cell receptor beta chains from one sample, sequenced in a study of blood T cell repertoires in COVID-19. Measured with immunoSEQ multiplex PCR; TCRdb has only the in-frame clones, and not every one. Among over 200,000 clones listed, about nine tenths were seen once. The sample was PBMCs or T cells enriched from blood (not recorded which). The receptors derive from a man aged 18 to 29 with acute COVID-19. The CDR3 runs from the conserved cysteine through the conserved F or W. The D gene is left open where the match is weak. Size is stated for part of the rows, as once, few or many counts, or as a class when the clone is expanded.

TGTGCCAGCAGTCCTCGCCAGGGTCCCCCCCAAGAGACCCAGTACTTC	CASSPRQGPPQETQYF	NA	TRBV28	NA	TRBJ2-5
TGTGCCAGCAGTTACTCGACCAGGGCCCAATATGGCTACACCTTC	CASSYSTRAQYGYTF	NA	TRBV6-2/TRBV6-3	once	TRBJ1-2
TGTGCCAGCAGCTTACGAGATTTGAACACTGAAGCTTTCTTT	CASSLRDLNTEAFF	NA	TRBV7-8	NA	TRBJ1-1
TGTGCCAGCAGTGCGATGGGACAGACTGAGCAGTTCTTC	CASSAMGQTEQFF	TRBD1	TRBV2	few	TRBJ2-1
TGTGCCAGCGGGGCAGGGGGCAATCAGCCCCAGCATTTT	CASGAGGNQPQHF	NA	TRBV28	NA	TRBJ1-5
TGTGCCAGCAGCCCCCCGCGGGGGGAGCTGTTTTTT	CASSPPRGELFF	NA	TRBV3-1/TRBV3-2	NA	TRBJ2-2
TGTGCCAGCAGCTTTTCCTACGAGCAGTACTTC	CASSFSYEQYF	NA	TRBV12-3/TRBV12-4	once	TRBJ2-7
TGTGCCAGCCGGCAGGGTGGCTATAGCAATCAGCCCCAGCATTTT	CASRQGGYSNQPQHF	NA	TRBV2	many	TRBJ1-5
TGTGCCAGCAGCCCCCTTCAAGAGACCCAGTACTTC	CASSPLQETQYF	NA	TRBV7-8	NA	TRBJ2-5
TGTGCCAGCAGTTGGGAGATCCGGACGGATGGCTACACCTTC	CASSWEIRTDGYTF	NA	TRBV6-6	NA	TRBJ1-2
TGTGCCACCAGCAGAGGACAGGTCAAGAGTGAGCAGTTCTTC	CATSRGQVKSEQFF	NA	TRBV15	NA	TRBJ2-1
TGTGCCAGCAGTCCGAGACTAGCCGCCTACGAGCAGTACTTC	CASSPRLAAYEQYF	TRBD2	TRBV6-5	NA	TRBJ2-7
TGCGCCAGCAAGGGCCCGGGGACAACTAATGAAAAACTGTTTTTT	CASKGPGTTNEKLFF	NA	TRBV5-1	few	TRBJ1-4
TGTGCCAGCAGCCCCCCCACAGGGGGCCATCAGTACTTC	CASSPPTGGHQYF	TRBD1	TRBV5-4	NA	TRBJ2-7
TGTGCCAGCAGCTGGGGGGGTAGATTGGGCTCGAGCGAGCAGTACTTC	CASSWGGRLGSSEQYF	TRBD2	TRBV5-4	NA	TRBJ2-7
TGTGCCAGCAGTGTTTTTACTTCGAACACCGGGGAGCTGTTTTTT	CASSVFTSNTGELFF	NA	TRBV25-1	NA	TRBJ2-2
TGCAGCGCTGAGGGGGAGGGGTACGAGCAGTACTTC	CSAEGEGYEQYF	NA	TRBV29-1	NA	TRBJ2-7
TGCGCCAGCAGTGAGTATAGCCCGGGAGGGGGCGAGCAGTACTTC	CASSEYSPGGGEQYF	TRBD2	TRBV10-1	NA	TRBJ2-7
TGTGCCAGTAGTACCGACTACACGCGTGGTGATGAGCAGTTCTTC	CASSTDYTRGDEQFF	NA	TRBV19	NA	TRBJ2-1
TGTGCCAGTAGTACGCAGGGAGGCGGCACAGATACGCAGTATTTT	CASSTQGGGTDTQYF	NA	TRBV19	NA	TRBJ2-3
TGTGCCAGCAGCCAGTGGCAAGGGAGTTGGGAGACCCAGTACTTC	CASSQWQGSWETQYF	NA	TRBV6-5	once	TRBJ2-5
TGTGCCAGCAGCTTACAGGGGGCCGAAAAACTGTTTTTT	CASSLQGAEKLFF	TRBD1	TRBV5-4	NA	TRBJ1-4
TGTGCCAGCAGTTTCTTACAGCCCGGCTACAATGAGCAGTTCTTC	CASSFLQPGYNEQFF	NA	TRBV28	few	TRBJ2-1
TGTGCCAGCAGCCAAGGCTCCGGGACAGATACCAGAAGGGACTATGGCTACACCTTC	CASSQGSGTDTRRDYGYTF	TRBD1	TRBV14	NA	TRBJ1-2
TGTGCCAGTTGGGAGGTGAACACTGAAGCTTTCTTT	CASWEVNTEAFF	NA	TRBV27	NA	TRBJ1-1
TGTGCCAGCAGCAGTAGCGGGAGTGATACGCAGTATTTT	CASSSSGSDTQYF	TRBD2	TRBV5-4	NA	TRBJ2-3
TGTGCCAGCAGCTTCCGTTTCAGCAGGGAGCTAGCGGGGTCTACCTACGAGCAGTACTTC	CASSFRFSRELAGSTYEQYF	TRBD2	TRBV28	NA	TRBJ2-7
TGTGCCAGCAGCGTCAGTATCTCCTACGAGCAGTACTTC	CASSVSISYEQYF	NA	TRBV11-3	NA	TRBJ2-7
TGTGCCACCAGGAATCTAAGCGGAGGCACAGATACGCAGTATTTT	CATRNLSGGTDTQYF	NA	TRBV15	NA	TRBJ2-3
TGTGCCAGTAGCCACGACAGGGGGATCAAGGGAGCTTTCTTT	CASSHDRGIKGAFF	TRBD1	TRBV19	NA	TRBJ1-1
TGTGCCAGCAGCGGCAACAGGGGCATCGGCTCTGAAGCTTTCTTT	CASSGNRGIGSEAFF	TRBD1	TRBV11-2	NA	TRBJ1-1
TGCGCCAGCAGCCTAGCGGGAGTGGGGGAGACCCAGTACTTC	CASSLAGVGETQYF	TRBD2	TRBV5-1	NA	TRBJ2-5
TGTGCCAGCAGCTTGGATCTAGCGGGGCAAGAGACCCAGTACTTC	CASSLDLAGQETQYF	TRBD2	TRBV5-4	NA	TRBJ2-5
TGTGCCACCAGAGGAGATACACTTGAAGCTTTCTTT	CATRGDTLEAFF	NA	TRBV24-1	NA	TRBJ1-1
TGCGCCAGCAGCCAACAGGAAGGGGTATACAATGAGCAGTTCTTC	CASSQQEGVYNEQFF	NA	TRBV4-1	NA	TRBJ2-1
TGTGCCAGCAGTCCCGGGACAGCCCACAATGAGCAGTTCTTC	CASSPGTAHNEQFF	TRBD1	TRBV28	NA	TRBJ2-1
TGCGCCAGCAGCTTGGCGGCAGGGCAAGAGACCCAGTACTTC	CASSLAAGQETQYF	NA	TRBV5-1	NA	TRBJ2-5
TGCGCCAGCACCCCAAGCGGGAGCATATACAATGAGCAGTTCTTC	CASTPSGSIYNEQFF	TRBD2	TRBV5-1	NA	TRBJ2-1
TGTGCCAGCAGTTTTCGACAGGGAATCACTACAAGGCATGGCTACACCTTC	CASSFRQGITTRHGYTF	TRBD1	TRBV27	NA	TRBJ1-2
TGTGCCAGCAGCCAAGATCAACAGGAATATGACAATCAGCCCCAGCATTTT	CASSQDQQEYDNQPQHF	NA	TRBV4-2	NA	TRBJ1-5
TGCGCCAGCAGCTTGGGTAGCGGGAGAGATGAGCAGTTCTTC	CASSLGSGRDEQFF	TRBD2	TRBV5-1	NA	TRBJ2-1
TGTGCCAGCAGCCCGGGACAGGGAGACTATGGCTACACCTTC	CASSPGQGDYGYTF	TRBD1	TRBV7-3	NA	TRBJ1-2
TGTGCCAGTAGTATAGCCCCTTATCGACAGGGGGCAGGCGAGCAGTACTTC	CASSIAPYRQGAGEQYF	TRBD1	TRBV19	once	TRBJ2-7
TGTGCCAGCTCATCAACCGGGACTAAGGTCACCGGGGAGCTGTTTTTT	CASSSTGTKVTGELFF	TRBD2	TRBV18	NA	TRBJ2-2